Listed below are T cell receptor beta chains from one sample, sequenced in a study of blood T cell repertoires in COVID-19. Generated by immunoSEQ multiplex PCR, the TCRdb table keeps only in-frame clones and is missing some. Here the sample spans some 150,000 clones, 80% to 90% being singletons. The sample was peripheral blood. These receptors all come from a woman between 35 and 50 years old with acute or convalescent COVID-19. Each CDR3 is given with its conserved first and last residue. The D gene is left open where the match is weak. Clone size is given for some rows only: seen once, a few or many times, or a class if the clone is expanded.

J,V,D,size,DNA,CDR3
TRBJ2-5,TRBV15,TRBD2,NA,TGTGCCACCAGCAGAGATGGTAGCGGGAGGCTTGGGGAGACCCAGTACTTC,CATSRDGSGRLGETQYF
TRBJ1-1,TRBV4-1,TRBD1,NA,TGCGCCAGCAGCCAAGCCCGGTTACAGGGGATCAACACTGAAGCTTTCTTT,CASSQARLQGINTEAFF
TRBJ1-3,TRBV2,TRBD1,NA,TGTGCCAGCAGTGAAACGGACAGGGTCTCTTCTGGAAACACCATATATTTT,CASSETDRVSSGNTIYF
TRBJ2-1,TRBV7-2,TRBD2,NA,TGTGCCAGCAGCTTGCCGACTAGCGGCAACAATGAGCAGTTCTTC,CASSLPTSGNNEQFF
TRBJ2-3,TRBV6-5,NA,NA,TGTGCCAGCAGACGGACAAACACAGATACGCAGTATTTT,CASRRTNTDTQYF
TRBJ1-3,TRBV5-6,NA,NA,TGTGCCAGCAGCCACCAGGGTCGCACCATATATTTT,CASSHQGRTIYF
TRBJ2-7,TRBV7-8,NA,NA,TGTGCCAGCAGCTTAGCCCCTAGTCTCGAGCAGTACTTC,CASSLAPSLEQYF
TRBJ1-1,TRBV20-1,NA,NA,TGCAGTGCTAGTTGGGCAGTACTTAAGAACACTGAAGCTTTCTTT,CSASWAVLKNTEAFF
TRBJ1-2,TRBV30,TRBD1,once,TGTGCCGGAGACAGGGGAAATGGCTACACCTTC,CAGDRGNGYTF
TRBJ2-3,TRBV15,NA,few,TGTGCCACCAGCAGAGATCTGGGGTCAGGGGCAGATACGCAGTATTTT,CATSRDLGSGADTQYF
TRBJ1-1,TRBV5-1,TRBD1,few,TGCGCCAGCAGCCCGGGGACAGGGAACACTGAAGCTTTCTTT,CASSPGTGNTEAFF
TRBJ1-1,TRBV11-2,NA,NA,TGTGCCAGCAGCTCCCGGGAGGGCTATGGGAACACTGAAGCTTTCTTT,CASSSREGYGNTEAFF
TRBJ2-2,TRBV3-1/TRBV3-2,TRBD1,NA,TGTGCCAGCAGCCAACACAGGGGGCTGAACACCGGGGAGCTGTTTTTT,CASSQHRGLNTGELFF
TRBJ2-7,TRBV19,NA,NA,TGTGCCAGTAGCTCCAAAACCCATGGGGCGCTTTCCGAGCAGTACTTC,CASSSKTHGALSEQYF
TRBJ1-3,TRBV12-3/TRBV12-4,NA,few,TGTGCCACCACCCCCGGGGGGGACGGCACCATATATTTT,CATTPGGDGTIYF
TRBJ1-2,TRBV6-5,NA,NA,TGTGCCAGCAGTTACCGACAGTCTAACTATGGCTACACCTTC,CASSYRQSNYGYTF
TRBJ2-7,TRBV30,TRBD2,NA,TGTGCCTGGACCGTAGGCGGGAGCTCCTACGAGCAGTACTTC,CAWTVGGSSYEQYF
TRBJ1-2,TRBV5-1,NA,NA,TGCGCCAGCAGCTTGGCGGTTGGGGCCTATGGCTACACCTTC,CASSLAVGAYGYTF
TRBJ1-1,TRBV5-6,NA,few,TGTGCCAGCAGCTTACCAGGGAATCTGGGCGAAGCTTTCTTT,CASSLPGNLGEAFF
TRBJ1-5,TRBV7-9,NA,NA,TGTGCCAGCAGCTTAGCCGACGGAGGCCAGCATTTT,CASSLADGGQHF
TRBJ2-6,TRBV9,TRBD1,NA,TGTGCCAGCAGCGCAGAGAGGTCTCTTGGGACAGTAACCAGCAAATCTGGGGCCAACGTCCTGACTTTC,CASSAERSLGTVTSKSGANVLTF
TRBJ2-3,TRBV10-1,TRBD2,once,TGCGCCAGCAGTGAGATGAGCGGGGGGGCGTGGGATACGCAGTATTTT,CASSEMSGGAWDTQYF
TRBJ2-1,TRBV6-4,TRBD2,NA,TGTGCCAGCAGTGACTCGATAGCGGGGGCCTACAATGAGCAGTTCTTC,CASSDSIAGAYNEQFF
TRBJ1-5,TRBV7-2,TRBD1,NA,TGTGCCAGCAGCTTAGTATCTGGGACAGATTATAGCAATCAGCCCCAGCATTTT,CASSLVSGTDYSNQPQHF
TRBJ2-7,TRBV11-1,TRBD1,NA,TGTGCCAGCAGCTTAGCGCGGGGACAGGGCTACGAGCAGTACTTC,CASSLARGQGYEQYF